The entry that follows covers one T cell receptor beta chain sequence. The CDR3 runs to 15 residues. Trimming at V came to 7 bases and at J to 5 bases, leaving 10 bases not matched to a gene. CDR1 LNHDA and CDR2 SQIVND come from the germline V gene (reference sequence). This specimen belongs to a study of cytomegalovirus exposure and HLA in healthy donors. The PCR had 60 Vbeta and 13 Jbeta primers. Sequencing used immunoSEQ multiplex PCR; TCRdb keeps in-frame clones, though not all of them. This sample's table reports about 160,000 clones. The chain has TRBV19 and TRBJ2-1, with 8 bases identical to TRBD2. The sequencing sample was made of PBMCs. The clonotype was recovered from a man aged 30 to 45 in good health and CMV-seronegative. This CDR3 reads CASKLGREDHNEQFF. The CDR3 region has the DNA TGTGCCAGTAAGTTGGGGCGGGAGGACCACAATGAGCAGTTCTTC.